This entry features one T cell receptor beta chain sequence. The data originate from a study of blood T cell repertoires in COVID-19. Overall study: Material from acute and convalescent COVID-19 was sourced from the United States, Italy and Spain. The cDNA or gDNA used as material had been derived from T cells, B-cell-depleted T cells, or PBMCs.

The CDR3 loop spans 13 amino acids. The V and J ends lost 8 bases and 1 base respectively, with 14 bases between them. CDR1 is GTSNPN, CDR2 SVGIG, per germline (reference sequence). How the authors handled the data: Reference gene primer amplification gave estimated nucleated cell counts. The table came from immunoSEQ multiplex PCR; TCRdb's copy has only in-frame clones and leaves some out. Clonal size and the V and J genes are those of that table, whereas D and trimming came from the DNA. This sample has about 190,000 clones, with 80% to 90% found just once. Material for sequencing was peripheral blood. The TCR comes from a man between 50 and 59 years old with active or convalescent COVID-19. V usage is TRBV30 and J usage is TRBJ2-5; D may be TRBD2 (6 bases). This CDR3 is CAVPTSTQETQYF. DNA for the CDR3: TGTGCCGTTCCGACTAGTACCCAAGAGACCCAGTACTTC.